This T cell receptor beta chain was recorded in a study of beta chain features in type 1 diabetes. A word on this clone: Its specificity is unknown.

Study-level points and caveats: In all four CD4+ subsets, TCRB CDR3 length was significantly, moderately reduced in type 1 diabetes. An over-representation of cells with high TCR expression could result from cDNA sequencing.

From germline, CDR1 is KGHSH and CDR2 LQKENI. V shed 4 bases and J shed 6 bases, with 12 bases lying between them. The CDR3 sequence is 13 residues long. All of the isolated RNA was reverse transcribed, so expressed TCRB transcripts were sequenced. Here immunoSEQ multiplex PCR was the method, and the copy in TCRdb shows in-frame clones only, minus some. This table has 900,000 or so clones, about a sixth appearing once. CD45RO/CCR7/CD25/CD127/CD95/CD27 staining was used to isolate CD4+ naive, central memory, regulatory and stem cell-like memory cells by sorting. The sequence derives from a woman aged 18-30 years in good health. The V and J genes are TRBV18 and TRBJ1-2; D is undetermined. Input material: naive CD4+ T cells from blood. The CDR3 loop reads CASSRNRQDGYTF. CDR3 coding DNA: TGTGCCAGCTCACGGAATAGACAAGATGGCTACACCTTC.